The 31 T cell receptor beta chains in this list originate from one sample, sequenced in a study of blood T cells in healthy people across ages. With a J-beta primer mix and a sample-barcoded 5' primer, a second PCR ran about 6 to 11 cycles. TCRdb itself ran the 5' RACE reads through MiXCR, one entry per CDR3 protein. The data show some 1.7 million distinct CDR3 sequences, with 28% seen just once and about 8% held by the top ten. The sample comprised blood. The source is a woman aged 30 to 39 in good health.

The V call is TRBV24-1, the J call TRBJ2-3; no firm D call. Germline V gene lookup returns CDR1 KGHDR and CDR2 SFDVKD. V gave up 3 bases and J gave up 2 bases, with 5 bases separating them. This CDR3 has 13 residues. CDR3 bases: TGTGCCACCAGTGATACTTACACAGATACGCAGTATTTT. It translates to CATSDTYTDTQYF.

The V and J genes are TRBV20-1 and TRBJ2-1, with 8 bases that match TRBD1. This CDR3 has 14 residues. V shed 3 bases, J shed 5 bases, and the junction held 6 bases outside the gene matches. Germline V gene sequence: CDR1 DFQATT, CDR2 SNEGSKA (reference sequence). This CDR3 reads CSAREDRVDNEQFF. As DNA, the CDR3 is TGCAGTGCTAGGGAGGACAGGGTTGACAATGAGCAGTTCTTC.

The chain has TRBV5-1 and TRBJ1-2; 9 bases agree with TRBD1. The CDR3 runs 15 residues. With 0 bases clipped from V and 8 bases from J, the junction kept 8 bases outside the gene matches. Germline CDR1 reads SGHRS; CDR2 reads YFSETQ. CDR3 region: CASSLDTWTGEGYTF. The CDR3 nucleotides are TGCGCCAGCAGCTTGGACACTTGGACAGGGGAGGGCTACACCTTC.

The chain couples TRBV30 to TRBJ2-1; TRBD1 or TRBD2 may be the D gene (6 bases each). The length of the CDR3 is 14 residues. Trimming took off 0 bases at V and 7 bases at J, with 13 bases between the two ends. From germline, CDR1 is GTSNPN and CDR2 SVGIG (reference sequence). The DNA for the CDR3 is TGTGCCTGGAGTGTAGGTGGGGGGCGGAATGAGCAGTTCTTC. As protein: CAWSVGGGRNEQFF.

This chain joins TRBV7-2 and TRBJ2-1; perhaps TRBD2 as D (6 bases). Germline V lookup: CDR1 SGHTA, CDR2 FQGNSA. The germline V and J ends were trimmed by 6 bases and 6 bases, with 18 bases remaining between them. The CDR3 is made up of 15 amino acids. The CDR3 protein is CASSSGTERRNEQFF. The CDR3 coding sequence is TGTGCCAGCAGTTCCGGGACTGAGCGTCGCAATGAGCAGTTCTTC.

Only a few counts were recorded for this clonotype. V is TRBV3-1 and J is TRBJ2-5, with TRBD2 matching over 10 bases. This CDR3 has 16 amino acids. V was pared by 2 bases and J by 5 bases, with 8 bases of the junction left unmatched. The germline V gene encodes CDR1 LGHDT and CDR2 YNNKEL (reference sequence). The CDR3 reads CASSQTSGDGGETQYF. For the CDR3, the DNA is TGTGCCAGCAGCCAAACTAGCGGGGACGGCGGGGAGACCCAGTACTTC.

This chain links TRBV6-1 with TRBJ1-2; D gene unclear. The CDR3 contains 13 residues. Germline values: CDR1 MNHNS, CDR2 SASEGT. Trimming removed 6 bases at V and 6 bases at J, with 14 bases between. The CDR3 spells CASRPLRRDGYTF. The CDR3 region has the DNA TGTGCCAGCAGGCCCCTCCGAAGGGATGGCTACACCTTC.

This clonotype was found a few times. The chain employs TRBV5-6 and TRBJ1-4; 7 bases match TRBD1. CDR3 length equals 15 residues. Germline V CDR1 and CDR2: SGHDT, YYEEEE. The V and J ends lost 4 bases and 2 bases, in that order; junction bases with no gene match: 5. The CDR3, as DNA: TGTGCCAGCAGCCTCGCGGGACAGACTAATGAAAAACTGTTTTTT. It codes for CASSLAGQTNEKLFF.

The CDR3 DNA is TGCAGCGTTGAGGGGACAGATTCCTACAATGAGCAGTTCTTC. As protein: CSVEGTDSYNEQFF. The chain combines TRBV29-1 with TRBJ2-1; TRBD1 agrees at 7 bases. The germline CDR1 and CDR2 sequences are SQVTM and ANQGSEA. The V gene end was trimmed by 3 bases and the J gene end by 1 base; junction bases not matched to a gene: 3. The length of the CDR3 is 14 residues.

This clonotype was detected ten times or more. This chain connects TRBV20-1 to TRBJ1-2, with D maybe TRBD1 (5 bases). The germline V and J ends were trimmed by 0 bases and 1 base, with 9 bases remaining between them. The CDR3 is 14 residues long. In germline, CDR1 is DFQATT, CDR2 SNEGSKA (reference sequence). CDR3 nucleotides: TGCAGTGCTAGAGAGGCAGGGTTTAACTATGGCTACACCTTC. Translated: CSAREAGFNYGYTF.

There are a few counts of this clonotype. The chain combines TRBV24-1 with TRBJ2-5; 9 bases fit TRBD1. From germline, CDR1 is KGHDR and CDR2 SFDVKD. V lost 4 bases to trimming and J lost 4 bases; unmatched junction nucleotides: 12. The CDR3 is made up of 17 amino acids. The CDR3 here is CATSDSRAPDRGETQYF. The CDR3 nucleotides are TGTGCCACCAGTGACTCACGGGCTCCGGACAGGGGAGAGACCCAGTACTTC.

The chain uses TRBV30 and TRBJ2-3; 7 bases match TRBD1. CDR3 length: 16 amino acids. V lost 5 bases and J lost 5; bases outside the gene matches: 16. Germline loops: CDR1 GTSNPN, CDR2 SVGIG (reference sequence). This CDR3 reads CAWYAPGQPPGDTQYF. Here the CDR3 DNA reads TGTGCCTGGTATGCTCCGGGACAGCCTCCAGGAGATACGCAGTATTTT.

The CDR3 DNA reads TGCGCCAGCAGCCAAGAACTAAACTACAATGAGCAGTACTTC. Its translation is CASSQELNYNEQYF. The rearrangement links TRBV4-3 to TRBJ2-5; D is ambiguous. The germline V gene has CDR1 LGHNA and CDR2 YSLEER. The CDR3 has 14 amino acids. The ends were cut back, 0 bases at V and 11 bases at J, with 16 bases in the middle.

The V and J genes are TRBV18 and TRBJ2-3, with D unclear. Germline assignment: CDR1 KGHSH and CDR2 LQKENI. Trimming stripped 3 bases from V and 0 bases from J, with 13 bases between. CDR3 length equals 16 residues. CDR3 bases: TGTGCCAGCTCACCCTTTACTGGACCGAGCACAGATACGCAGTATTTT. Encoded protein: CASSPFTGPSTDTQYF.

This clonotype was counted between two and nine times. The V call is TRBV5-5, the J call TRBJ2-2, with D possibly matching TRBD1 (6 bases). The CDR3 is made up of 16 amino acids. With 4 bases removed from V and 7 bases from J, the gap between germline ends came to 20 bases. Germline V gene sequence: CDR1 SGHKS, CDR2 YYEKEE (reference sequence). The CDR3 sequence is CASSQARQAKGGELFF. In nucleotides, the CDR3 is TGTGCCAGCAGCCAGGCGAGACAGGCAAAGGGCGGGGAGCTGTTTTTT. The variable domain in full, with the rest retrieved from reference TRBV5-5 and TRBJ2-2, is DAGVTQSPTHLIKTRGQQVTLRCSPISGHKSVSWYQQVLGQGPQFIFQYYEKEERGRGNFPDRFSARQFPNYSSELNVNALLLGDSALYLCASSQARQAKGGELFFGEGSRLTVL.

A note on this clonotype: A read error may account for a junction end that differs from germline. The chain uses TRBV27 and TRBJ2-5; D remains ambiguous. This CDR3 has 13 amino acids. The germline gives CDR1 MNHEY, CDR2 SMNVEV (reference sequence). In DNA, the CDR3 is TGTGCCAGCAGTTTTGGCGGCGAAGAGACCCAGCACTTC. Protein product: CASSFGGEETQHF.

V is TRBV9 and J is TRBJ2-1, with TRBD2 identical over 13 bases. The CDR3 has 17 residues. Germline CDR1 reads SGDLS; CDR2 reads YYNGEE. The trim removed 2 bases at V and 5 bases at J, leaving 7 bases unmatched. DNA of the CDR3: TGTGCCAGCAGCGTTGATCCGACTAGCGGGAGGAACAATGAGCAGTTCTTC. This sequence encodes CASSVDPTSGRNNEQFF.

CDR3 nucleotides: TGCAGCGTTGAGCGGGGGTCTGGCACTGAAGCTTTCTTT. It translates to CSVERGSGTEAFF. V and J are TRBV29-1 and TRBJ1-1, with D possibly TRBD1 on 5 matching bases. This CDR3 comprises 13 residues. Germline loops: CDR1 SQVTM, CDR2 ANQGSEA. The V end was cut by 3 bases, the J end by 4 bases, with 12 bases between.

The CDR3 DNA reads as TGCAGTGCCCGCGGGATGAGCCCTCGCGATGAGCAGTTCTTC. Its protein is CSARGMSPRDEQFF. This chain links TRBV20-1 with TRBJ2-1; D perhaps matches TRBD2 (6 bases). Trimming shortened V by 6 bases and J by 8 bases, and 20 bases separated the two germline ends. The CDR3 loop spans 14 amino acids. CDR1 is DFQATT, CDR2 SNEGSKA, per germline (reference sequence).

A note on this clonotype: A much larger clone differs from this one at a single base, so this may be a read error. The chain employs TRBV11-2 and TRBJ2-1; the D is unclear. The germline V gene has CDR1 SGHAT and CDR2 FQNNGV. The CDR3 is 13 residues long. The CDR3 sequence: CASSFWVMNERFF. The CDR3 DNA follows: TGTGCCAGCAGCTTCTGGGTGATGAATGAGCGGTTCTTC. The full variable domain, rest sourced from reference TRBV11-2 and TRBJ2-1, is EAGVAQSPRYKIIEKRQSVAFWCNPISGHATLYWYQQILGQGPKLLIQFQNNGVVDDSQLPKDRFSAERLKGVDSTLKIQPAKLEDSAVYLCASSFWVMNERFFGPGTRLTVL.

The chain combines TRBV5-5 with TRBJ1-2; D ambiguous. Trimming removed 0 bases at V and 0 bases at J, with 15 bases between. This CDR3 spans 17 amino acids. Germline V CDR1 and CDR2: SGHKS, YYEKEE (reference sequence). Here the CDR3 reads CASSLALRDGANYGYTF. DNA for the CDR3: TGTGCCAGCAGCTTGGCCCTGAGGGATGGAGCTAACTATGGCTACACCTTC.

Worth noting for this clonotype: A much larger clonotype is one base distant, so this may be a read error. Since the CDR3 does not end with the conserved phenylalanine or tryptophan, this likely comes from a read error. V is TRBV9 and J is TRBJ1-2; D is uncertain. CDR1 is SGDLS, CDR2 YYNGEE, per germline. Trimming removed 0 bases at V and 2 bases at J, with 2 bases between. CDR3 length: 12 amino acids. Here the CDR3 DNA reads TGTGCCAGCAGCGTAGGGAACTATGGCTACACCTGC. Translation gives CASSVGNYGYTC.

This chain uses TRBV15 with TRBJ2-7; possible D gene TRBD1, 5 bases. Germline-derived CDR1 and CDR2 are LNHNV and YYDKDF (reference sequence). Trimming pared 1 base from V and 5 bases from J, leaving 18 bases between. The CDR3 is 16 amino acids. The CDR3 is CATSRGGAGRGNEQYF. The CDR3 DNA reads as TGTGCCACCAGCAGAGGTGGGGCAGGGCGAGGCAACGAGCAGTACTTC.

This clonotype was found a few times. This chain uses TRBV6-1 with TRBJ2-3; 11 bases agree with TRBD2. The germline V gene encodes CDR1 MNHNS and CDR2 SASEGT. The CDR3 is made up of 16 amino acids. V shed 6 bases, J shed 2 bases, and the junction held 7 bases outside the gene matches. DNA for the CDR3: TGTGCCAGCAGGCCAATAGCGGGGGGGATCACAGATACGCAGTATTTT. It translates to CASRPIAGGITDTQYF.

In its sample, this clonotype was seen a few times. V usage is TRBV7-2 and J usage is TRBJ1-2; the D gene is possibly TRBD1 (5 bases). There are 13 residues in the CDR3. Germline CDR1 and CDR2: SGHTA and FQGNSA. The V gene lost 5 bases and the J gene lost 8 bases, with 15 bases spanning the gap. The DNA for the CDR3 is TGTGCCAGCAGCCTCTCAGGGCTCGGCGGCTACACCTTC. Its translation is CASSLSGLGGYTF.

On this clonotype itself: This sequence may be a read error, since a much larger clone differs from it by one base. The chain carries TRBV29-1 and TRBJ1-2; 7 nucleotides line up with TRBD1. The CDR3 runs 13 residues. The germline CDR1 and CDR2 sequences are SQVTM and ANQGSEA. CDR3 sequence (DNA): TGCAGCATTGAAGATACAGGGGACGGTGGCTACACCTTC. Translating it yields CSIEDTGDGGYTF.

The chain is built from TRBV20-1 and TRBJ1-2; 7 bases line up with TRBD1. Trimming at V came to 6 bases and at J to 4 bases, leaving 5 bases not matched to a gene. This CDR3 spans 12 amino acids. Germline V gene data show CDR1 as DFQATT and CDR2 as SNEGSKA (reference sequence). The CDR3 spells CSAKGQSYGYTF. The CDR3 DNA sequence: TGCAGTGCCAAGGGACAGAGCTATGGCTACACCTTC.

This clonotype appeared a few times. This sequence joins TRBV9 and TRBJ2-5; TRBD1 matches at 7 bases. Germline values: CDR1 SGDLS, CDR2 YYNGEE. The CDR3 contains 15 residues. V lost 3 bases and J lost 5; bases outside the gene matches: 10. CDR3: CASSATGTDIETQYF. DNA for the CDR3: TGTGCCAGCAGCGCCACCGGGACAGATATTGAGACCCAGTACTTC. Supplemented by reference TRBV9 and TRBJ2-5, the full variable domain reads DSGVTQTPKHLITATGQRVTLRCSPRSGDLSVYWYQQSLDQGLQFLIQYYNGEERAKGNILERFSAQQFPDLHSELNLSSLELGDSALYFCASSATGTDIETQYFGPGTRLLVL.

V usage is TRBV7-2 and J usage is TRBJ1-2; no clear D. This CDR3 spans 14 amino acids. Trimming removed 6 bases from V and 1 base from J, with 12 bases in between. Germline CDR1 and CDR2: SGHTA and FQGNSA. The CDR3 here is CASRQTGYNYGYTF. CDR3 DNA sequence: TGTGCCAGCAGACAAACGGGCTATAACTATGGCTACACCTTC. The full variable domain, in which reference TRBV7-2 and TRBJ1-2 provide the parts outside the CDR3, is GAGVSQSPSNKVTEKGKDVELRCDPISGHTALYWYRQSLGQGLEFLIYFQGNSAPDKSGLPSDRFSAERTGGSVSTLTIQRTQQEDSAVYLCASRQTGYNYGYTFGSGTRLTVV.

This clonotype has just a few counts. V and J are TRBV6-2 or TRBV6-3 and TRBJ2-5, with 9 bases that match TRBD2. The CDR3 contains 13 residues. V was clipped by 8 bases and J by 6 bases; unmatched bases: 7. The germline V gene has CDR1 MNHEY and CDR2 SVGEGT. The CDR3 nucleotides read TGTGCCAGCCGGCGGGGGGGCGAGAAGACCCAGTACTTC. The encoded protein is CASRRGGEKTQYF.

This clonotype has ten or more counts. J is TRBJ1-1 and V is TRBV9, with D possibly being TRBD1 (5 bases). The CDR3 extends over 13 amino acids. The germline V gene has CDR1 SGDLS and CDR2 YYNGEE. V lost 2 bases, J lost 1 base, and 6 bases lay in between. The CDR3 nucleotides are TGTGCCAGCAGCGTCGGGGCGAACACTGAAGCTTTCTTT. It translates to CASSVGANTEAFF.